This TCR beta chain was recovered during a study of neurological immune-mediated disorders. Synthesis of cDNA was carried out by template-switch 5'RACE. The reaction used 10-nucleotide random UMIs. One entry per CDR3 protein results from TCRdb running MiXCR on the 5' RACE reads. The sample records fewer than 80,000 distinct CDR3 sequences, more than 4% being singletons. V lost 3 bases and J 3 bases, leaving 8 bases between the germline ends. The V gene's germline CDR1 is MNHEY and CDR2 SMNVEV (reference sequence). The CDR3 is made up of 13 amino acids. Findings of the study overall: The repertoires of 18 of 34 multiple sclerosis patients fell into one related-CDR3 cluster (a possible signature) under phylogenetic grouping.

This clonotype was seen at least ten times. The antigen is unknown. The chain has TRBV27 and TRBJ1-2; no clear D gene. The TCR sequence derives from a woman aged 50 to 65 with multiple sclerosis. Material: PBMCs. The CDR3 sequence: CASSLGRDYGYTF. The CDR3 DNA sequence: TGTGCCAGCAGTTTGGGAAGGGACTATGGCTACACCTTC.